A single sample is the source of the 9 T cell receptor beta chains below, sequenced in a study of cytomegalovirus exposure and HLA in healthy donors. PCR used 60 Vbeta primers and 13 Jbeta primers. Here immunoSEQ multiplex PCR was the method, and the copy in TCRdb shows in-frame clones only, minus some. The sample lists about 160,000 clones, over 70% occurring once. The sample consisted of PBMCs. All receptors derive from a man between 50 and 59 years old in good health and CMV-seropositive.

The CDR3 protein is CASSPGQFYGYTF. CDR3 nucleotides: TGTGCCAGCTCACCAGGACAGTTCTATGGCTACACCTTC. The chain is built from TRBV18 and TRBJ1-2, with D tentatively TRBD1 (6 bases). CDR3 length: 13 residues. The germline V gene has CDR1 KGHSH and CDR2 LQKENI. The ends were cut back, 2 bases at V and 4 bases at J, with 8 bases in the middle.

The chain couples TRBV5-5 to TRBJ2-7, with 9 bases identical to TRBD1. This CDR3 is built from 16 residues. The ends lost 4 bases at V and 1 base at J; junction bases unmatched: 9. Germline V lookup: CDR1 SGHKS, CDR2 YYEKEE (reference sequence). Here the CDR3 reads CASSLTGTGSSYEQYF. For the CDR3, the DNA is TGTGCCAGCAGCCTCACCGGGACAGGGTCATCCTACGAGCAGTACTTC.

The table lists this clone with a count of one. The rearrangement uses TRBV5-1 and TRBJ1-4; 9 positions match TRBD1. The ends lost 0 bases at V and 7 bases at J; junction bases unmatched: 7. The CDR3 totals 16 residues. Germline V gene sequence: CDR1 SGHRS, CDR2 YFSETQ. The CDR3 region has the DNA TGCGCCAGCAGCTTGGGGGGACAGGGCTTAAGTGAAAAACTGTTTTTT. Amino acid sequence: CASSLGGQGLSEKLFF.

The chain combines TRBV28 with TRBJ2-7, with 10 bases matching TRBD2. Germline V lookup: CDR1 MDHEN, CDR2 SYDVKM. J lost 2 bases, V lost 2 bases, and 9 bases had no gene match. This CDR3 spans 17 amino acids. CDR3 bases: TGTGCCAGCAGTTTACAACTAGCGGGATTCCCTGCCTACGAGCAGTACTTC. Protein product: CASSLQLAGFPAYEQYF.

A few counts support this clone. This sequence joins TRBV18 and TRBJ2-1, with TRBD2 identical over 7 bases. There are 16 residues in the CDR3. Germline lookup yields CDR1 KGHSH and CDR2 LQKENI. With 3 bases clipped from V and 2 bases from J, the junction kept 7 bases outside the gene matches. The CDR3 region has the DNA TGTGCCAGCTCACCGAGGACTAGTGGGACCTACAATGAGCAGTTCTTC. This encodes CASSPRTSGTYNEQFF.

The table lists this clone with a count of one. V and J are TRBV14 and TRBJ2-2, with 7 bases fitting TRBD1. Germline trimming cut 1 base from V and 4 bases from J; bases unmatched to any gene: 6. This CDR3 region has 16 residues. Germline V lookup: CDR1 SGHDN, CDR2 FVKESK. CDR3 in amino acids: CASSQGQGVSTGELFF. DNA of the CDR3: TGTGCCAGCAGCCAAGGTCAGGGGGTTAGCACCGGGGAGCTGTTTTTT.

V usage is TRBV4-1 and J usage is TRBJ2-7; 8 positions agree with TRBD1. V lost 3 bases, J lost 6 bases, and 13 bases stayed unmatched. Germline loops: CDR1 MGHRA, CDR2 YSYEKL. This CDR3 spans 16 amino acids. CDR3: CASSQSSYQGASEQYF. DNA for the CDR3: TGCGCCAGCAGCCAGAGTAGTTACCAGGGGGCTTCCGAGCAGTACTTC.

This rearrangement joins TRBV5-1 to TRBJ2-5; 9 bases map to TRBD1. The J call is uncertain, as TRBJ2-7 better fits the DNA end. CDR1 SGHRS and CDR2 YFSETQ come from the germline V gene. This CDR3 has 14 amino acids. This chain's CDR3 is CASSLADRGNEQYF. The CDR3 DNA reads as TGCGCCAGCAGCTTGGCCGACAGGGGGAACGAGCAGTACTTC.

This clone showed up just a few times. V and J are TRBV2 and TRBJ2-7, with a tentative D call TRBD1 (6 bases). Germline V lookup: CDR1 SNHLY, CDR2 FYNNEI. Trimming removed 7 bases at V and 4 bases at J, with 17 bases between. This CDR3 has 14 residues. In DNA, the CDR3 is TGTGCCAGCACCCCCGAGACAGGTTCATACGAGCAGTACTTC. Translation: CASTPETGSYEQYF.